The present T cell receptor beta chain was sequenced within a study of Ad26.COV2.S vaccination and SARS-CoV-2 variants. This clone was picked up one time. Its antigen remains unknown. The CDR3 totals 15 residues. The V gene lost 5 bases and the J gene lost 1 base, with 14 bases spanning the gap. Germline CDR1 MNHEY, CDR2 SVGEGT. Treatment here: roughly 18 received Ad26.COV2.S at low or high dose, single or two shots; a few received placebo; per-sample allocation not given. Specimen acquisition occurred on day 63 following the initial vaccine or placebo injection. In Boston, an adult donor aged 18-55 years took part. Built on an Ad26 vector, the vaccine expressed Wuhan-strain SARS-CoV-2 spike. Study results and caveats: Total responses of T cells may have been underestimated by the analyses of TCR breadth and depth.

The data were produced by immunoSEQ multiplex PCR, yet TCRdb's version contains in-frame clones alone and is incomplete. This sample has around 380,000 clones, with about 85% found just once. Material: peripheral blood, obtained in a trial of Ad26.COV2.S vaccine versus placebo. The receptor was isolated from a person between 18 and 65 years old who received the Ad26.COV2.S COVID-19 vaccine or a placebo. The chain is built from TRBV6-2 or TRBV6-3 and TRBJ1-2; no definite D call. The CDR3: CASSRRGGINYGYTF. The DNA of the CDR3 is TGTGCCAGCAGTCGACGTGGAGGGATTAACTATGGCTACACCTTC.